These 4 T cell receptor beta chains came from one sample sequenced in a study of control samples from healthy donors and cancer patients. Generated by immunoSEQ multiplex PCR, the TCRdb table keeps only in-frame clones and is missing some. This sample carries around 70,000 clones, around nine tenths of them seen once, and the ten largest clones take 8% to 10%. Sequenced: PBMCs. The source of these receptors is a woman between 50 and 59 years old with colorectal cancer.

The V call is TRBV7-9, the J call TRBJ2-3, with 11 bases lining up with TRBD1. J gave up 4 bases and V 3 bases, and 9 bases lay outside the gene matches. This CDR3 comprises 17 residues. Germline V gene sequence: CDR1 SEHNR, CDR2 FQNEAQ (reference sequence). DNA of the CDR3: TGTGCCAGCAGCTTCGAGGTGGGACAGGGGGACTCAGATACGCAGTATTTT. Protein: CASSFEVGQGDSDTQYF. The full variable domain, completed using reference TRBV7-9 and TRBJ2-3, is DTGVSQNPRHKITKRGQNVTFRCDPISEHNRLYWYRQTLGQGPEFLTYFQNEAQLEKSRLLSDRFSAERPKGSFSTLEIQRTEQGDSAMYLCASSFEVGQGDSDTQYFGPGTRLTVL.

This clone is categorized as medium-sized. Other nucleotide sequences from this sample produce the same CDR3. The genes are TRBV12-5 and TRBJ2-6; D unclear. Germline V gene data show CDR1 as LGHNT and CDR2 as FRNRAP. V lost 1 base and J lost 1, with 5 bases in between. This CDR3 region has 15 residues. The CDR3 coding sequence is TGTGCTAGTGGTTTGGGGGGTTCTGGGGCCAACGTCCTGACTTTC. It yields the protein CASGLGGSGANVLTF.

The V call is TRBV12-5, the J call TRBJ2-7; D is tentatively TRBD1 or TRBD2 (5 bases each). This CDR3 is 16 amino acids long. CDR1 is LGHNT, CDR2 FRNRAP, per germline. The V end was cut by 0 bases, the J end by 4 bases, with 16 bases between. The CDR3 nucleotides read TGTGCTAGTGGTTTGGTACTCCCAGGGAGTGTGTACGAGCAGTACGTC. It codes for CASGLVLPGSVYEQYV.

V gene TRBV28 combines with J gene TRBJ2-6; no clear D. There are 14 residues in the CDR3. In germline, CDR1 is MDHEN, CDR2 SYDVKM. The V and J ends lost 4 bases and 7 bases respectively, with 11 bases between them. The DNA of the CDR3 is TGTGCCAGCAGTTCCATTTATAGCGCCAACGTCCTGACTTTC. Translation: CASSSIYSANVLTF.